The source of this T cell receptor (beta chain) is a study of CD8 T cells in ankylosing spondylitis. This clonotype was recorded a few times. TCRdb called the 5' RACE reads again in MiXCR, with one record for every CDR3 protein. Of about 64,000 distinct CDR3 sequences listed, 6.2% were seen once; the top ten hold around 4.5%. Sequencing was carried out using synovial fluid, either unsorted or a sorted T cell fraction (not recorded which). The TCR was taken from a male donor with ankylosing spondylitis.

CDR3 in amino acids: CASSLDRTSEKLFF. For the CDR3, the DNA is TGCGCCAGCAGCTTGGATCGGACGAGTGAAAAACTGTTTTTT. The chain joins TRBV5-1 to TRBJ1-4; no definite D call. Germline V gene data show CDR1 as SGHRS and CDR2 as YFSETQ. This CDR3 contains 14 residues. V was clipped by 0 bases and J by 7 bases, with 10 bases between them.